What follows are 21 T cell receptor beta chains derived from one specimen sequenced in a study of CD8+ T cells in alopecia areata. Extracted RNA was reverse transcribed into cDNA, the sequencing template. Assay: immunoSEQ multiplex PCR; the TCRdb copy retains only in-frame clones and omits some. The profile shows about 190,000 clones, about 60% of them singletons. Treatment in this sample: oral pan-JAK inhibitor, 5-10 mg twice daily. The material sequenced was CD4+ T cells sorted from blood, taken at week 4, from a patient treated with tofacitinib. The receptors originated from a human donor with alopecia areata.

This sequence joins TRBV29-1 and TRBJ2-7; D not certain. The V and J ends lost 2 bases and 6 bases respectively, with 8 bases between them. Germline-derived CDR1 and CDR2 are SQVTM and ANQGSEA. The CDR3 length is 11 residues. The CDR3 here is CSVETGLEQYF. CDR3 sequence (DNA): TGCAGCGTTGAAACTGGTCTCGAGCAGTACTTC.

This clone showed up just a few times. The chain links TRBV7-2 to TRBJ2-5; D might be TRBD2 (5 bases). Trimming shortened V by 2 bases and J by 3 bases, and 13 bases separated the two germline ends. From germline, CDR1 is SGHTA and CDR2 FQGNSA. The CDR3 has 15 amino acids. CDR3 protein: CASSLYDGGEETQYF. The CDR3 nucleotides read TGTGCCAGCAGCTTATACGACGGAGGAGAAGAGACCCAGTACTTC.

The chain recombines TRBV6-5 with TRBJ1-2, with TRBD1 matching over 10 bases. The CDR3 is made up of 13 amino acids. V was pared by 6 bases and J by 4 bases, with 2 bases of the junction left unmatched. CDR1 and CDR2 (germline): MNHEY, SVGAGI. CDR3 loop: CASRRQGAYGYTF. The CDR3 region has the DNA TGTGCCAGCAGGCGACAGGGGGCCTATGGCTACACCTTC.

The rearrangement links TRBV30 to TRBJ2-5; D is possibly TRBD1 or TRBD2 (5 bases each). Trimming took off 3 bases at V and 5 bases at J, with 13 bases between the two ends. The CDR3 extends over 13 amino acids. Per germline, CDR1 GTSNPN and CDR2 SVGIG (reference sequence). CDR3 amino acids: CAWSRRGRETQYF. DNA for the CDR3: TGTGCCTGGAGCCGCCGGGGCCGGGAGACCCAGTACTTC.

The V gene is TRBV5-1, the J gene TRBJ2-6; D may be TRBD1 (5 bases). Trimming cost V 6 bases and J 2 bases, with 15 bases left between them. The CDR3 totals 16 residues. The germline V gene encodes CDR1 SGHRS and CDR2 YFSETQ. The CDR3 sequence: CASTITVGAGANVLTF. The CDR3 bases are TGCGCCAGCACCATTACGGTAGGGGCTGGGGCCAACGTCCTGACTTTC.

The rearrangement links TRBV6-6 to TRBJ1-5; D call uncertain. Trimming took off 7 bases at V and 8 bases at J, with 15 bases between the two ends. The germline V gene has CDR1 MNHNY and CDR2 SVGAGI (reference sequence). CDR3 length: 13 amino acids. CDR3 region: CASKGYLEEPQHF. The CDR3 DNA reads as TGTGCCAGCAAAGGTTATTTAGAGGAGCCCCAGCATTTT.

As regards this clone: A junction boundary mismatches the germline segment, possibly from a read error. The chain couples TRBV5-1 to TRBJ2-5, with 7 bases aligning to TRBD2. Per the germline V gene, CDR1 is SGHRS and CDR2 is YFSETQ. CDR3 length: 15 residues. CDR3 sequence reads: CASSLESAAGEAQYF. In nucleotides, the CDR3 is TGCGCCAGCAGCTTGGAGTCCGCGGCGGGAGAGGCCCAGTACTTC.

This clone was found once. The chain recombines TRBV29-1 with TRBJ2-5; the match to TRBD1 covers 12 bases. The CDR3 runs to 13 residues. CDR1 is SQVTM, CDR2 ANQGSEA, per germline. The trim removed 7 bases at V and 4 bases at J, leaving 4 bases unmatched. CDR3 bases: TGCAGCGGTGGGACAGGGGGCTTAGAGACCCAGTACTTC. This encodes CSGGTGGLETQYF.

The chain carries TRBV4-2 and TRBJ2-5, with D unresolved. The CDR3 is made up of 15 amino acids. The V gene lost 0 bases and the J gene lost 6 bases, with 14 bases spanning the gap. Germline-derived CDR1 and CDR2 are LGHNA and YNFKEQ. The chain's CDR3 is CASSQDRSLRKTQYF. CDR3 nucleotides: TGTGCCAGCAGCCAAGATAGATCCCTGCGGAAGACCCAGTACTTC.

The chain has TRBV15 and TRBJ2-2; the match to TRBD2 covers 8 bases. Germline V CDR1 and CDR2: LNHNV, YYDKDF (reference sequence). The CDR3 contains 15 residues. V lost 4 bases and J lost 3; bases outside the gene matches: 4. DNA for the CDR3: TGTGCCACCAGCACCGGGGGGGGAGACACCGGGGAGCTGTTTTTT. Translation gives CATSTGGGDTGELFF.

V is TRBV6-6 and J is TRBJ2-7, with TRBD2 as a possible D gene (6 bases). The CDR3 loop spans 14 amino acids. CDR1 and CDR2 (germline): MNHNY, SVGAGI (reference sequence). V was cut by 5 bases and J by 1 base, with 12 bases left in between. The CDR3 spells CASSLEGLSYEQYF. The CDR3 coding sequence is TGTGCCAGCAGTCTGGAGGGCCTTTCCTACGAGCAGTACTTC.

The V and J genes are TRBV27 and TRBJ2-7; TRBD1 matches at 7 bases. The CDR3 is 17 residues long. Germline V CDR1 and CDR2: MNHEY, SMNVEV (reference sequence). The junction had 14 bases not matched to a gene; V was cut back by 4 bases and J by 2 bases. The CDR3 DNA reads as TGTGCCAGCAGTTATGACAGGGTGGGGGACCAACCCTACGAGCAGTACTTC. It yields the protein CASSYDRVGDQPYEQYF.

For the CDR3, the DNA is TGCGCCAGCAGCTCCCGACTCCCAGATACGCAGTATTTT. Translating it yields CASSSRLPDTQYF. The chain is built from TRBV4-3 and TRBJ2-3; D remains unclear. Germline V CDR1 and CDR2: LGHNA, YSLEER. The V and J ends lost 5 bases and 4 bases respectively, with 10 bases between them. The CDR3 runs 13 residues.

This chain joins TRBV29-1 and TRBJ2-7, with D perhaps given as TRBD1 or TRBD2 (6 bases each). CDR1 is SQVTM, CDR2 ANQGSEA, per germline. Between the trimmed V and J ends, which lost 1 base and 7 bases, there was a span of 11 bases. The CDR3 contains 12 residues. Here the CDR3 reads CSVEGRGQEQYF. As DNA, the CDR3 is TGCAGCGTTGAAGGACGGGGGCAGGAGCAGTACTTC.

CDR3 loop: CASSFLAGYNEQFF. CDR3 in DNA: TGTGCCAGCAGTTTTTTAGCGGGGTACAATGAGCAGTTCTTC. V gene TRBV27 combines with J gene TRBJ2-1, with TRBD2 matching 8 bases. With V trimmed by 3 bases and J by 4 bases, 2 bases remained unmatched. Germline CDR1 MNHEY, CDR2 SMNVEV (reference sequence). This CDR3 is 14 amino acids long.

In DNA, the CDR3 is TGCGCCAGCTCGTCCGCAGATACGCAGTATTTT. It translates to CASSSADTQYF. V usage is TRBV23-1 and J usage is TRBJ2-3; D remains ambiguous. TRBV23-1 falls under the ORF class, with uncertain function. This CDR3 is built from 11 residues. V shed 8 bases and J shed 4 bases, with 7 bases lying between them.

The chain's CDR3 is CASSQDVPTGGNQPQHF. DNA for the CDR3: TGTGCCAGCAGCCAAGACGTTCCGACAGGGGGCAATCAGCCCCAGCATTTT. The chain couples TRBV4-2 to TRBJ1-5; 8 bases match TRBD1. The V gene end was trimmed by 0 bases and the J gene end by 2 bases; junction bases not matched to a gene: 6. From germline, CDR1 is LGHNA and CDR2 YNFKEQ. The CDR3 is made up of 17 amino acids.

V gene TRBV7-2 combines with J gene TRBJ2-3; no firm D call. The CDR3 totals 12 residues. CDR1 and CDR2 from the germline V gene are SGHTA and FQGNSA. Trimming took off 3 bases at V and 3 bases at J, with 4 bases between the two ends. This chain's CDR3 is CASSFGTDTQYF. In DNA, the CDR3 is TGTGCCAGCAGCTTTGGGACAGATACGCAGTATTTT.

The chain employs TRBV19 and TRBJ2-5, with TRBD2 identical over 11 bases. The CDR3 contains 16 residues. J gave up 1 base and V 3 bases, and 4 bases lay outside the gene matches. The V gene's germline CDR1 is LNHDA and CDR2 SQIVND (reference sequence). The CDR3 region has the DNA TGTGCCAGTAGTATTGGTCTAGCGGGGGGCCAAGAGACCCAGTACTTC. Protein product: CASSIGLAGGQETQYF.

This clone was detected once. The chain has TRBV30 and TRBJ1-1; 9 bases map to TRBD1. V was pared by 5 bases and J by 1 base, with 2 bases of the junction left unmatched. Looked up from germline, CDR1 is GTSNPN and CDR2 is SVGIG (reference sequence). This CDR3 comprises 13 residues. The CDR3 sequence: CAWEGQGNTEAFF. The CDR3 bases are TGTGCCTGGGAGGGACAGGGGAACACTGAAGCTTTCTTT.

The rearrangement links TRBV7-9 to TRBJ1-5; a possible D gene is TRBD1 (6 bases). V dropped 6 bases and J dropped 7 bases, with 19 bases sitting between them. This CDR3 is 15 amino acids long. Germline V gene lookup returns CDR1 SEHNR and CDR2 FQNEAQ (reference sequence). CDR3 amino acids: CASRPLGAGEQPQHF. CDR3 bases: TGTGCCAGCAGGCCCCTCGGGGCAGGGGAACAGCCCCAGCATTTT.